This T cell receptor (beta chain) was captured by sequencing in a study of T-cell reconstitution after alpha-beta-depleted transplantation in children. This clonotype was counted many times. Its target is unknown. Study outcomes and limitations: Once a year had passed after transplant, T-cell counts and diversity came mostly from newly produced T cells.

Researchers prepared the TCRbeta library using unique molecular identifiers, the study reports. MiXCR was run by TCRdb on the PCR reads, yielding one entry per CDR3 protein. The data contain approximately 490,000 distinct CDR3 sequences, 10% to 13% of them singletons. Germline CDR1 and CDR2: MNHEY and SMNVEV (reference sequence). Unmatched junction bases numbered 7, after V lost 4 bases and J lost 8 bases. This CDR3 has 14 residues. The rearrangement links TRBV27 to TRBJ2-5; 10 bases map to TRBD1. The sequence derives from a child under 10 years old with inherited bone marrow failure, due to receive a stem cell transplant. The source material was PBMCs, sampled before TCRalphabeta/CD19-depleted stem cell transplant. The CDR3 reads CASSSLTGGYTQYF. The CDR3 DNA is TGTGCCAGCAGTTCTTTGACAGGGGGCTATACCCAGTACTTC.